The 22 T cell receptor beta chains in this list originate from one sample, sequenced in a study of cytomegalovirus exposure and HLA in healthy donors. The PCR employed 60 Vbeta primers together with 13 Jbeta primers. The method was immunoSEQ multiplex PCR; TCRdb's version includes in-frame clones alone and lacks a portion of them. The table includes around 200,000 clones, 75% to 90% detected once. Sequencing was carried out using PBMCs. The receptors were sampled from a woman in her 30s in good health and CMV-seronegative.

The chain recombines TRBV10-3 with TRBJ1-2, with TRBD1 as a possible D gene (6 bases). Trimming took off 6 bases at V and 8 bases at J, with 16 bases between the two ends. The V gene's germline CDR1 is ENHRY and CDR2 SYGVKD. The CDR3 is 13 amino acids. The CDR3, as DNA: TGTGCCATCAGGAACGACAGGATGAGCGGCTACACCTTC. It specifies CAIRNDRMSGYTF.

The chain recombines TRBV6-1 with TRBJ2-3; D is undetermined. Germline V gene sequence: CDR1 MNHNS, CDR2 SASEGT. V shed 1 base and J shed 7 bases, with 9 bases lying between them. The CDR3 totals 13 residues. The CDR3 coding sequence is TGTGCCAGCAGTGAAGAGAGGTGGAATACGCAGTATTTT. This sequence encodes CASSEERWNTQYF.

The chain joins TRBV5-1 to TRBJ2-7, with TRBD2 matching 8 bases. The germline V gene has CDR1 SGHRS and CDR2 YFSETQ. CDR3 length: 15 amino acids. Unmatched junction bases numbered 6, after V lost 1 base and J lost 3 bases. The CDR3 DNA is TGCGCCAGCAGCTTGAGCGTGACTAGCGTCTACGAGCAGTACTTC. This gives the protein CASSLSVTSVYEQYF. Variable domain in full (rest from reference TRBV5-1 and TRBJ2-7): KAGVTQTPRYLIKTRGQQVTLSCSPISGHRSVSWYQQTPGQGLQFLFEYFSETQRNKGNFPGRFSGRQFSNSRSEMNVSTLELGDSALYLCASSLSVTSVYEQYFGPGTRLTVT.

This chain connects TRBV19 to TRBJ2-1; TRBD1 matches 7 bases. The germline V gene has CDR1 LNHDA and CDR2 SQIVND (reference sequence). This CDR3 contains 15 residues. V trimming: 4 bases; J trimming: 2 bases; junction bases outside the gene matches: 5. CDR3 amino acids: CASSSDRETYNEQFF. CDR3 nucleotides: TGTGCCAGTAGTAGTGACAGGGAGACCTACAATGAGCAGTTCTTC.

The chain uses TRBV2 and TRBJ2-5, with TRBD2 matching over 14 bases. The CDR3 runs to 15 residues. Germline CDR1 is SNHLY and CDR2 is FYNNEI. The J segment lost 4 bases and the V segment lost 10 bases, leaving 8 bases of the junction unmatched. The CDR3 DNA sequence: TGTGCCAACAAAGAGGGACTAGCGGGAGCAGAGACCCAGTACTTC. Its translation is CANKEGLAGAETQYF.

This sequence joins TRBV9 and TRBJ1-1, with D unresolved. There are 14 residues in the CDR3. The ends were cut back, 0 bases at V and 5 bases at J, with 11 bases in the middle. From germline, CDR1 is SGDLS and CDR2 YYNGEE. The CDR3 spells CASSVALRGTEAFF. In nucleotides, the CDR3 is TGTGCCAGCAGCGTAGCTCTGAGAGGGACTGAAGCTTTCTTT.

In the case of this clone: At one end, the junction sequence differs from germline, possibly due to a read error. J is TRBJ2-1 and V is TRBV9; 8 bases are shared with TRBD2. Germline V lookup: CDR1 SGDLS, CDR2 YYNGEE. The CDR3 totals 16 residues. As DNA, the CDR3 is TGTGCCAACAGCGCCCTCCGGGGACTAGGAATCGATGAGCAGTTCTTC. This encodes CANSALRGLGIDEQFF.

V and J are TRBV9 and TRBJ2-1, with TRBD1 matching over 8 bases. There are 17 residues in the CDR3. Germline loops: CDR1 SGDLS, CDR2 YYNGEE. Trimming cost V 0 bases and J 7 bases; bases outside gene matches: 12. CDR3 protein: CASSVATRQGARNEQFF. The CDR3 region has the DNA TGTGCCAGCAGCGTAGCTACTAGGCAGGGGGCGCGGAATGAGCAGTTCTTC.

The J gene is TRBJ2-7, the V gene TRBV7-9; 9 nucleotides agree with TRBD1. Trimming removed 6 bases from V and 3 bases from J; junction bases left unmatched: 6. Looked up from germline, CDR1 is SEHNR and CDR2 is FQNEAQ (reference sequence). This CDR3 is 14 amino acids long. CDR3 DNA: TGTGCCAGCAGTCCCGGGACAGGGCTCTACGAGCAGTACTTC. This encodes CASSPGTGLYEQYF.

The chain joins TRBV28 to TRBJ1-1, with 10 bases aligning to TRBD1. The V segment lost 6 bases and the J segment 5 bases; nucleotides outside the gene matches: 6. The CDR3 loop spans 14 amino acids. Germline V gene sequence: CDR1 MDHEN, CDR2 SYDVKM. For the CDR3, the DNA is TGTGCCAGCAGCCTGGGACAGGGGTGGACTGAAGCTTTCTTT. This codes for CASSLGQGWTEAFF.

The rearrangement joins TRBV18 to TRBJ1-1, with D perhaps matching TRBD1 (6 bases). Germline CDR1 is KGHSH and CDR2 is LQKENI. The CDR3 totals 15 residues. Trimming shortened V by 3 bases and J by 1 base, and 12 bases separated the two germline ends. CDR3 in amino acids: CASSPRGAGNTEAFF. The CDR3 nucleotides are TGTGCCAGCTCACCGCGGGGGGCTGGGAACACTGAAGCTTTCTTT.

This clone occurred a few times. This chain uses TRBV6-1 with TRBJ1-2; TRBD1 aligns across 7 bases. The CDR3 is 16 residues long. V shed 0 bases and J 10 bases; nucleotides not matched to a gene: 14. CDR1 is MNHNS, CDR2 SASEGT, per germline. The CDR3 loop is CASSEAFQGDKDFYTF. The CDR3, as DNA: TGTGCCAGCAGTGAAGCATTTCAGGGGGATAAGGACTTCTACACCTTC.

This rearrangement joins TRBV9 to TRBJ2-7; 8 nucleotides agree with TRBD1. CDR1 is SGDLS, CDR2 YYNGEE, per germline. With 0 bases clipped from V and 3 bases from J, the junction kept 5 bases outside the gene matches. The CDR3 has 15 amino acids. CDR3 DNA: TGTGCCAGCAGCGTAGGGCAGGGGGCTATCTACGAGCAGTACTTC. Its protein product is CASSVGQGAIYEQYF.

V gene TRBV5-6 combines with J gene TRBJ2-5, with TRBD2 as a possible D gene (6 bases). Germline values: CDR1 SGHDT, CDR2 YYEEEE. This CDR3 has 15 residues. Between the trimmed V and J ends, which lost 2 bases and 5 bases, there was a span of 16 bases. CDR3 sequence: CASSFLTGDGETQYF. As DNA, the CDR3 is TGTGCCAGCAGCTTCCTGACGGGAGACGGGGAGACCCAGTACTTC.

The chain combines TRBV28 with TRBJ2-7; TRBD2 aligns across 8 bases. The CDR3 extends over 16 amino acids. With V trimmed by 2 bases and J by 5 bases, 11 bases remained unmatched. Germline lookup yields CDR1 MDHEN and CDR2 SYDVKM. The CDR3 loop reads CASSLPRGGSDDEQYF. The CDR3 nucleotides read TGTGCCAGCAGTTTACCACGGGGGGGGTCCGACGACGAGCAGTACTTC.

The chain joins TRBV5-6 to TRBJ2-5; the D gene is possibly TRBD2 (6 bases). Between the trimmed V and J ends, which lost 6 bases and 0 bases, there was a span of 15 bases. Germline V gene lookup returns CDR1 SGHDT and CDR2 YYEEEE. The CDR3 sequence is 15 residues long. The DNA of the CDR3 is TGTGCCAGCACCCAAACTCGGGGGTACCAAGAGACCCAGTACTTC. Residues: CASTQTRGYQETQYF.

This chain uses TRBV20-1 with TRBJ2-1, with D perhaps matching TRBD1 (5 bases). Trimming took 3 bases from V and 9 from J, leaving 9 bases between them. The CDR3 spans 11 residues. Germline CDR1 reads DFQATT; CDR2 reads SNEGSKA (reference sequence). CDR3 region: CSASGASEQFF. The CDR3 nucleotides are TGCAGTGCTAGTGGGGCTAGTGAGCAGTTCTTC.

This chain joins TRBV5-1 and TRBJ1-2; 10 bases are shared with TRBD1. Germline CDR1 and CDR2: SGHRS and YFSETQ. Trimming cost V 3 bases and J 6 bases; bases outside gene matches: 2. This CDR3 has 13 amino acids. The CDR3 DNA is TGCGCCAGCAGCTCCGGGACAGGGGATGGCTACACCTTC. As protein: CASSSGTGDGYTF.

This clone was picked up one time. The chain combines TRBV29-1 with TRBJ2-7, with D hard to call. The CDR3 is 13 residues long. V was clipped by 3 bases and J by 1 base, with 10 bases between them. Germline V gene data show CDR1 as SQVTM and CDR2 as ANQGSEA. CDR3 region: CSVEAQDSYEQYF. The CDR3 DNA sequence: TGCAGCGTTGAGGCTCAGGATTCCTACGAGCAGTACTTC.

This clone has only a few counts. The genes are TRBV5-1 and TRBJ2-3; 12 nucleotides line up with TRBD2. This CDR3 is 16 amino acids long. Germline V gives CDR1 SGHRS, CDR2 YFSETQ. Trimming took 4 bases from V and 5 from J; bases not matched to a gene: 8. CDR3 bases: TGCGCCAGCAGCGGATCTAGCGGGGGGGCCCAAGATACGCAGTATTTT. It encodes CASSGSSGGAQDTQYF.

The J gene is TRBJ1-4, the V gene TRBV18; 8 bases match TRBD1. J lost 1 base, V lost 4 bases, and 5 bases had no gene match. Germline V gene lookup returns CDR1 KGHSH and CDR2 LQKENI. The CDR3 covers 16 residues. The CDR3 DNA sequence: TGTGCCAGCTCACTCGGACAGGGAGGAACTAATGAAAAACTGTTTTTT. Translating it yields CASSLGQGGTNEKLFF.

This rearrangement joins TRBV13 to TRBJ1-1; TRBD1 agrees at 8 bases. CDR3 length equals 15 residues. V dropped 2 bases and J dropped 4; count of bases not matched to a gene: 6. Germline values: CDR1 PRHDT, CDR2 FYEKMQ (reference sequence). CDR3 region: CASSLHRGWATEAFF. CDR3 in DNA: TGTGCCAGCAGCTTACACAGGGGGTGGGCCACTGAAGCTTTCTTT.